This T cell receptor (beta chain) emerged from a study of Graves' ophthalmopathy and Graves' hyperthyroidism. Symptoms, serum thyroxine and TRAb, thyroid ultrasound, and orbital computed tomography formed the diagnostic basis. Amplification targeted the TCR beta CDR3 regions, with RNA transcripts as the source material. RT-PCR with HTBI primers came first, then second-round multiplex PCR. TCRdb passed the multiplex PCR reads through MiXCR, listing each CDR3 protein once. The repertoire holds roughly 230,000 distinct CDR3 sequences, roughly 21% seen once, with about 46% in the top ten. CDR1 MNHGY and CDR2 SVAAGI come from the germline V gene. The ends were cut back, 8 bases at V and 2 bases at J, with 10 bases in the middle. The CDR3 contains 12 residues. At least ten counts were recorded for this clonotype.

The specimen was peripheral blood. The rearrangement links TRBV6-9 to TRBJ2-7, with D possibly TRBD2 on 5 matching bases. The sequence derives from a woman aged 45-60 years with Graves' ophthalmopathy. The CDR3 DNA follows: TGTGCCAGCGCTCGGGGTACCTACGAGCAGTACTTC. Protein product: CASARGTYEQYF.